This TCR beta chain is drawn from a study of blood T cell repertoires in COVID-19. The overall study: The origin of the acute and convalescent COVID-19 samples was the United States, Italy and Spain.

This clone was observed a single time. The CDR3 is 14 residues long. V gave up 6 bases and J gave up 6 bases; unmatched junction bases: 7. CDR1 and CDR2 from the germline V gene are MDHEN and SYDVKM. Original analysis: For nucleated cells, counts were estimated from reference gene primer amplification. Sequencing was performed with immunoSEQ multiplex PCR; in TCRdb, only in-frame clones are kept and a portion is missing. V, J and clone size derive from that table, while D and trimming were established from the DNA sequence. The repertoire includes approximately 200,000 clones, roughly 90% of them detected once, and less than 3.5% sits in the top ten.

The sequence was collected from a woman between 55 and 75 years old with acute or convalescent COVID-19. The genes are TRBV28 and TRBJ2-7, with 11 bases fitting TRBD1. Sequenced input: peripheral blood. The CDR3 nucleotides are TGTGCCAGCAGCCTCCGGGACAGGGGGGGCGAGCAGTACTTC. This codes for CASSLRDRGGEQYF. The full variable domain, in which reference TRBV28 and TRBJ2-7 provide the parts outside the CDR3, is DVKVTQSSRYLVKRTGEKVFLECVQDMDHENMFWYRQDPGLGLRLIYFSYDVKMKEKGDIPEGYSVSREKKERFSLILESASTNQTSMYLCASSLRDRGGEQYFGPGTRLTVT.